These 27 T cell receptor beta chains were sequenced from one sample in a study of STAT5B mutations in CD4+ large granular lymphocyte leukemia. Sequenced by immunoSEQ multiplex PCR; TCRdb stores in-frame clones only, minus some. The sample contains 35,000 or so clones, approximately 88% of which appear only once. The specimen was CD4+ T cells from blood buffy coats. Receptors were obtained from a human donor in good health.

The chain joins TRBV19 to TRBJ1-5; TRBD1 aligns across 7 bases. V lost 3 bases and J lost 10; bases outside the gene matches: 9. This CDR3 is 14 amino acids long. Germline CDR1 and CDR2: LNHDA and SQIVND (reference sequence). In DNA form, the CDR3 reads TGTGCCAGTAGTATGACAGGGTTGGGAAGCCCCCAGCATTTT. Protein sequence: CASSMTGLGSPQHF.

The chain links TRBV19 to TRBJ1-5; D is ambiguous. The CDR3 contains 13 residues. Germline lookup yields CDR1 LNHDA and CDR2 SQIVND (reference sequence). Between the trimmed V and J ends, which lost 3 bases and 4 bases, there was a span of 7 bases. Written as DNA, the CDR3 is TGTGCCAGTAGTATTGAGGAAAATCAGCCCCAGCATTTT. This encodes CASSIEENQPQHF.

The gene calls are TRBV7-9 and TRBJ2-5; D is ambiguous. The J call may be in error: the DNA end matches TRBJ2-7 better. Germline CDR1 reads SEHNR; CDR2 reads FQNEAQ (reference sequence). The CDR3 contains 15 residues. The chain's CDR3 is CASSLEAHWVHEQYF. The CDR3 DNA reads as TGTGCCAGCAGCTTAGAAGCCCACTGGGTCCACGAGCAGTACTTC.

This chain uses TRBV6-4 with TRBJ2-3, with 16 positions matching TRBD2. Germline V gene data show CDR1 as MRHNA and CDR2 as SNTAGT. The CDR3 length is 16 residues. With V trimmed by 3 bases and J by 4 bases, 1 base remained unmatched. CDR3 amino acids: CASSEGLAGGPDTQYF. DNA of the CDR3: TGTGCCAGCAGTGAGGGACTAGCGGGGGGGCCAGATACGCAGTATTTT.

The gene calls are TRBV6-5 and TRBJ1-2; no clear D. Germline-derived CDR1 and CDR2 are MNHEY and SVGAGI. The CDR3 is made up of 11 amino acids. V was trimmed by 4 bases and J by 3 bases, leaving 3 bases between them. Here the CDR3 DNA reads TGTGCCAGCAGTTGGGACTATGGCTACACCTTC. Translation: CASSWDYGYTF.

CDR3 sequence: CAWQNGGDGYTF. The CDR3 nucleotides read TGTGCCTGGCAGAACGGCGGGGATGGCTACACCTTC. The chain carries TRBV30 and TRBJ1-2, with D uncertain. With 5 bases removed from V and 6 bases from J, the gap between germline ends came to 13 bases. Germline CDR1 is GTSNPN and CDR2 is SVGIG (reference sequence). The CDR3 runs to 12 residues.

The chain uses TRBV6-4 and TRBJ1-6, with D perhaps TRBD1 (5 bases). Germline V CDR1 and CDR2: MRHNA, SNTAGT. CDR3 length: 14 residues. V lost 0 bases and J 9 bases, leaving 9 bases between the germline ends. CDR3: CASSDSAGLSPLHF. The DNA of the CDR3 is TGTGCCAGCAGTGACTCGGCAGGGCTTTCACCCCTCCACTTT.

J is TRBJ1-3 and V is TRBV7-2, with D uncertain. The CDR3 is 15 residues long. Trimming stripped 5 bases from V and 0 bases from J, with 11 bases between. The germline V gene encodes CDR1 SGHTA and CDR2 FQGNSA. The CDR3 DNA is TGTGCCAGCAGCCGCTCCGTTGGCTCTGGAAACACCATATATTTT. Its protein product is CASSRSVGSGNTIYF.

The V call is TRBV2, the J call TRBJ2-3; 7 bases align to TRBD2. CDR1 and CDR2 from the germline V gene are SNHLY and FYNNEI. The J segment lost 4 bases and the V segment lost 5 bases, leaving 9 bases of the junction unmatched. The CDR3 is made up of 15 amino acids. The CDR3 DNA sequence: TGTGCCAGCAGTCTCAGCGGGGCTGGGGCAGATACGCAGTATTTT. The encoded protein is CASSLSGAGADTQYF.

V gene TRBV7-9 combines with J gene TRBJ2-7; TRBD2 aligns across 11 bases. Germline V gene sequence: CDR1 SEHNR, CDR2 FQNEAQ (reference sequence). The CDR3 is 14 residues long. V shed 5 bases and J 5 bases; nucleotides not matched to a gene: 5. The CDR3 loop reads CASSPGLAVNEQYF. The CDR3 region has the DNA TGTGCCAGCAGCCCGGGACTAGCGGTCAACGAGCAGTACTTC.

The CDR3 DNA reads TGTGCCAGCAGCGTAGGACGGCTCGATACTGTCCCTGGGGCCAACGTCCTGACTTTC. Translation gives CASSVGRLDTVPGANVLTF. The rearrangement joins TRBV9 to TRBJ2-6; D not resolved. CDR3 length: 19 amino acids. V lost 0 bases and J lost 2, with 18 bases in between. Germline values: CDR1 SGDLS, CDR2 YYNGEE.

The V gene is TRBV7-2, the J gene TRBJ1-2, with D perhaps matching TRBD1 (6 bases). Trimming cost V 5 bases and J 9 bases, with 22 bases left between them. The CDR3 contains 15 residues. The germline V gene has CDR1 SGHTA and CDR2 FQGNSA. This chain's CDR3 is CASSHAPGHKVSYTF. As DNA, the CDR3 is TGTGCCAGCAGCCACGCCCCGGGACACAAAGTCAGCTACACCTTC.

The V and J genes are TRBV7-6 and TRBJ1-3; 7 bases are shared with TRBD1. Germline assignment: CDR1 SGHVS and CDR2 FNYEAQ. V was clipped by 4 bases and J by 7 bases; unmatched bases: 4. The CDR3 sequence is 13 residues long. The CDR3 here is CASSSTGQNTIYF. The CDR3 region has the DNA TGTGCCAGCAGCTCGACAGGGCAGAACACCATATATTTT.

The V call is TRBV19, the J call TRBJ1-4; D gene ambiguous. The germline V and J ends were trimmed by 0 bases and 3 bases, with 8 bases remaining between them. The CDR3 is 15 residues long. The germline V gene encodes CDR1 LNHDA and CDR2 SQIVND (reference sequence). The CDR3 loop reads CASSIEGRPNEKLFF. For the CDR3, the DNA is TGTGCCAGTAGTATAGAGGGGAGACCTAATGAAAAACTGTTTTTT.

V and J are TRBV4-3 and TRBJ2-7; D unresolved. Trimming pared 0 bases from V and 2 bases from J, leaving 11 bases between. CDR3 size: 15 residues. The germline V gene has CDR1 LGHNA and CDR2 YSLEER. CDR3 coding DNA: TGCGCCAGCAGCCAAGATCGGTGGAACCCCTACGAGCAGTACTTC. The encoded protein is CASSQDRWNPYEQYF.

J is TRBJ1-2 and V is TRBV5-6, with D possibly being TRBD1 (5 bases). Trimming took off 3 bases at V and 7 bases at J, with 10 bases between the two ends. The germline V gene encodes CDR1 SGHDT and CDR2 YYEEEE. This CDR3 comprises 12 residues. This CDR3 reads CASSSPGLGYTF. In nucleotides, the CDR3 is TGTGCCAGCAGCTCCCCAGGGCTTGGCTACACCTTC.

The chain links TRBV5-1 to TRBJ1-1; the match to TRBD1 covers 8 bases. The trim removed 4 bases at V and 5 bases at J, leaving 7 bases unmatched. This CDR3 has 14 residues. CDR1 and CDR2 from the germline V gene are SGHRS and YFSETQ. The CDR3 spells CASSPRQGMTEAFF. CDR3 nucleotide sequence: TGCGCCAGCAGCCCACGACAGGGGATGACTGAAGCTTTCTTT.

The rearrangement uses TRBV6-5 and TRBJ2-1; TRBD2 is a possible D gene (5 bases). The CDR3 length is 15 residues. Deletions cut 2 bases from V and 9 bases from J, with 17 bases between. CDR1 and CDR2 from the germline V gene are MNHEY and SVGAGI. The CDR3 nucleotides read TGTGCCAGCAGTTACCGCCCGGCGGGCGGCGGTGAGCAGTTCTTC. This translates into CASSYRPAGGGEQFF.

The rearrangement joins TRBV29-1 to TRBJ1-2; D not certain. From germline, CDR1 is SQVTM and CDR2 ANQGSEA. CDR3 length equals 13 residues. V was trimmed by 4 bases and J by 8 bases, leaving 17 bases between them. CDR3 DNA sequence: TGCAGCGTTGGCCCCCCAGGAGGGTGGGGCTACACCTTC. Protein: CSVGPPGGWGYTF.

This sequence joins TRBV10-3 and TRBJ2-1, with 7 nucleotides matching TRBD2. The CDR3 has 17 amino acids. Trimming cost V 5 bases and J 3 bases; bases outside gene matches: 13. Per the germline V gene, CDR1 is ENHRY and CDR2 is SYGVKD. CDR3 in amino acids: CAISSLEGASGYNEQFF. CDR3 nucleotides: TGTGCCATCAGTTCGCTTGAAGGGGCTAGCGGCTACAATGAGCAGTTCTTC.

This clone was seen a handful of times. The J gene is TRBJ2-5, the V gene TRBV12-5; 13 nucleotides line up with TRBD2. Germline CDR1 LGHNT, CDR2 FRNRAP. This CDR3 is built from 16 residues. V was pared by 1 base and J by 4 bases, with 3 bases of the junction left unmatched. This CDR3 is CASGLGLAGGGETQYF. The CDR3 DNA reads TGTGCTAGTGGTTTGGGACTAGCGGGAGGTGGAGAGACCCAGTACTTC.

This CDR3 reads CASTWGSGGEQYF. The CDR3, as DNA: TGTGCCAGTACCTGGGGGTCGGGGGGCGAGCAGTACTTC. The V and J genes are TRBV19 and TRBJ2-7, with 7 bases matching TRBD2. CDR1 is LNHDA, CDR2 SQIVND, per germline (reference sequence). CDR3 size: 13 residues. The V segment lost 7 bases and the J segment 6 bases; nucleotides outside the gene matches: 9.

This chain links TRBV25-1 with TRBJ2-7; no reliable D call. The CDR3 length is 13 residues. The germline V and J ends were trimmed by 1 base and 6 bases, with 10 bases remaining between them. The V gene's germline CDR1 is MGHDK and CDR2 SYGVNS. In nucleotides, the CDR3 is TGTGCCAGCAGTGAATGGGAAGGGCGCGAGCAGTACTTC. Translation: CASSEWEGREQYF.

The chain recombines TRBV7-9 with TRBJ1-2; 9 positions match TRBD1. Per germline, CDR1 SEHNR and CDR2 FQNEAQ (reference sequence). Trimming at V came to 6 bases and at J to 7 bases, leaving 9 bases not matched to a gene. CDR3 length: 14 residues. For the CDR3, the DNA is TGTGCCAGCAGTCCGCCGGGACAGGGATTTGGCTACACCTTC. This sequence encodes CASSPPGQGFGYTF.

J is TRBJ1-1 and V is TRBV29-1; tentative D call: TRBD1 (6 bases). CDR1 is SQVTM and CDR2 is ANQGSEA in the germline V gene. The CDR3 spans 16 residues. V shed 4 bases and J shed 1 base, with 19 bases lying between them. The CDR3 bases are TGCAGCGTTGTTTATGAGGGCTGGGGGGCGAACACTGAAGCTTTCTTT. Protein: CSVVYEGWGANTEAFF.

This chain connects TRBV4-1 to TRBJ2-7; D uncertain. V lost 1 base and J 3 bases, leaving 7 bases between the germline ends. Germline loops: CDR1 MGHRA, CDR2 YSYEKL. The CDR3 runs to 13 residues. The CDR3 is CASSQGTGYEQYF. CDR3 in DNA: TGCGCCAGCAGCCAAGGGACGGGCTACGAGCAGTACTTC.

This chain connects TRBV7-2 to TRBJ1-5; unclear D gene. The CDR3 is 15 residues long. With 2 bases removed from V and 1 base from J, the gap between germline ends came to 9 bases. Germline V gives CDR1 SGHTA, CDR2 FQGNSA. CDR3 region: CASSLNSGSNQPQHF. CDR3 in DNA: TGTGCCAGCAGCTTAAATTCGGGAAGCAATCAGCCCCAGCATTTT.